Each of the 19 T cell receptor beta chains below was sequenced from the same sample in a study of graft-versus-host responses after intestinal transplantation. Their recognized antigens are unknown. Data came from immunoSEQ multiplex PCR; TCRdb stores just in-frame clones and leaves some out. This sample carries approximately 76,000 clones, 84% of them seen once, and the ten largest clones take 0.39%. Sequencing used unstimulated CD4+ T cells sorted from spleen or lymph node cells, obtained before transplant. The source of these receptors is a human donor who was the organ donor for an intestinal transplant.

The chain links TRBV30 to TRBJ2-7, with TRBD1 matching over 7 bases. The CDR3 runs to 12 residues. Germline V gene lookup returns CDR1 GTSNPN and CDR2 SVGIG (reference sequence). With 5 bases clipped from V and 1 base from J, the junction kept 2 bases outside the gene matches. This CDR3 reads CAWGTDSYEQYV. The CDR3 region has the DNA TGTGCCTGGGGGACAGATTCCTACGAGCAGTACGTC.

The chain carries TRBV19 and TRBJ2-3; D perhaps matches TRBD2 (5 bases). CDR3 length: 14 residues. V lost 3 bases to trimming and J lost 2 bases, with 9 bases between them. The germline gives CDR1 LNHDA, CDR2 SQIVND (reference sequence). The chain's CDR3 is CASSMGGSTDTQYF. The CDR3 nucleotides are TGTGCCAGTAGTATGGGCGGGTCCACAGATACGCAGTATTTT.

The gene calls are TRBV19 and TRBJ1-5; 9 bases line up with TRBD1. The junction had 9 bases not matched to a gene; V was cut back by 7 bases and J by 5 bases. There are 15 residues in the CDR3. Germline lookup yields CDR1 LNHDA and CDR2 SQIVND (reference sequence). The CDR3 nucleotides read TGTGCCAGTAACCATCCACAGGGGGCCGATCAGCCCCAGCATTTT. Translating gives CASNHPQGADQPQHF.

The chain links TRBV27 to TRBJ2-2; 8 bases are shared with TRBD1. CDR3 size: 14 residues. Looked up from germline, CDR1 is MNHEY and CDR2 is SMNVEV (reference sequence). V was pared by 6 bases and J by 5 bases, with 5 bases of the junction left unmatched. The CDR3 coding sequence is TGTGCCAGCAGGGCAGGGGGCATTACCGGGGAGCTGTTTTTT. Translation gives CASRAGGITGELFF.

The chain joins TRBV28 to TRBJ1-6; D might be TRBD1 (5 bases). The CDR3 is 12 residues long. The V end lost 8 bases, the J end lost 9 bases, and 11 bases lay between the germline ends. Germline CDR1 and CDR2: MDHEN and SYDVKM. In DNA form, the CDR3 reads TGTGCCAGCGGGGCAGGTATTTCACCCCTCCACTTT. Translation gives CASGAGISPLHF.

CDR3 protein: CASSSTGGVGNTIYF. In DNA, the CDR3 is TGTGCCAGCAGCTCTACAGGGGGCGTCGGAAACACCATATATTTT. The chain has TRBV7-2 and TRBJ1-3; 9 nucleotides align to TRBD1. The V gene end was trimmed by 4 bases and the J gene end by 4 bases; junction bases not matched to a gene: 5. CDR3 size: 15 residues. Looked up from germline, CDR1 is SGHTA and CDR2 is FQGNSA.

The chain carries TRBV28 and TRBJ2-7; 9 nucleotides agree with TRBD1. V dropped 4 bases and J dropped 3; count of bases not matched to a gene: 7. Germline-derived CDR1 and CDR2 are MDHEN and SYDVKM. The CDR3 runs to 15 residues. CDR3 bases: TGTGCCAGCAGTTCGCCGGGACAGGGTTTCTACGAGCAGTACGTC. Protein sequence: CASSSPGQGFYEQYV.

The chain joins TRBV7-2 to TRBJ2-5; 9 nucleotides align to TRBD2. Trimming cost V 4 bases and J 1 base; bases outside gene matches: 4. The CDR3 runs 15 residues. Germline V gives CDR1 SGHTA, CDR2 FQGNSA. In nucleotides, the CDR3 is TGTGCCAGCAGCTCCGGACTAGCGATCCAAGAGACCCAGTACTTC. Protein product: CASSSGLAIQETQYF.

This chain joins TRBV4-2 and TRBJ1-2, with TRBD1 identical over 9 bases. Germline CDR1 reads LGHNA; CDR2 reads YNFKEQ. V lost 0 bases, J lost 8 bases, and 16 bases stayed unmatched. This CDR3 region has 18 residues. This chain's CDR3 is CASSQDGYRGQGVGGYTF. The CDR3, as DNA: TGTGCCAGCAGCCAAGATGGATACAGGGGGCAGGGGGTCGGGGGCTACACCTTC.

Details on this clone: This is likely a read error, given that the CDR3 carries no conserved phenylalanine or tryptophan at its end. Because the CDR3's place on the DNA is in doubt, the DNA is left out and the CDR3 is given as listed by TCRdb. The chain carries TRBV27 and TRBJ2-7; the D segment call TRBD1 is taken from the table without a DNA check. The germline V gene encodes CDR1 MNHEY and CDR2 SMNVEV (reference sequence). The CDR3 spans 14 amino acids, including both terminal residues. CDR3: CASSLRYRDRALLT.

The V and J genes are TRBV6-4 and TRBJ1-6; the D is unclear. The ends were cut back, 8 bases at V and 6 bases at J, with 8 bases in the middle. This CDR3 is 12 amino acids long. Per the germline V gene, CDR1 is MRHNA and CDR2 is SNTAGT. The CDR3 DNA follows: TGTGCCAGCTCCGAGGGTAATTCACCCCTCCACTTT. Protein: CASSEGNSPLHF.

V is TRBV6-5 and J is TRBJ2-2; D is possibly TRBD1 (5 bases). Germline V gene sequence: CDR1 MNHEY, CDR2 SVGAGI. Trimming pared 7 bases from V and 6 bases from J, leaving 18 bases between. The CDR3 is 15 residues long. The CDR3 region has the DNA TGTGCCAGCACCCGGACACGGCCGAGTTCCGGGGAGCTGTTTTTT. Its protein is CASTRTRPSSGELFF.

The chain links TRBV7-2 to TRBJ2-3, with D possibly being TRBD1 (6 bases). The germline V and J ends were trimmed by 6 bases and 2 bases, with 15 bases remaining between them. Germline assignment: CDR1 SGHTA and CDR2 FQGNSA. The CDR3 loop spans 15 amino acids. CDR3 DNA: TGTGCCAGCAGTCCGGATGGGGGCCCCACAGATACGCAGTATTTT. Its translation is CASSPDGGPTDTQYF. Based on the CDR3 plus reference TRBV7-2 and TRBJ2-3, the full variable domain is GAGVSQSPSNKVTEKGKDVELRCDPISGHTALYWYRQSLGQGLEFLIYFQGNSAPDKSGLPSDRFSAERTGGSVSTLTIQRTQQEDSAVYLCASSPDGGPTDTQYFGPGTRLTVL.

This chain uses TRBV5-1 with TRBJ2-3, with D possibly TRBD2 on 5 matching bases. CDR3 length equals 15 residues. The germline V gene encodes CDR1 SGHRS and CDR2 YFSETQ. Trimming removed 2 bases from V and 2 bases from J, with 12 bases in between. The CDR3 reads CASSFSTISTDTQYF. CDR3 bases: TGCGCCAGCAGCTTCTCGACTATTTCCACAGATACGCAGTATTTT.

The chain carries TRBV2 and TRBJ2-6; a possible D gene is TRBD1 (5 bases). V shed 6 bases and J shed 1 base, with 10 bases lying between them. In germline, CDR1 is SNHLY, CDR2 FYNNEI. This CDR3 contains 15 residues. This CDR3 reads CASRLPGSGANVLTF. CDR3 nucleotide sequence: TGTGCCAGCAGACTCCCAGGGTCTGGGGCCAACGTCCTGACTTTC.

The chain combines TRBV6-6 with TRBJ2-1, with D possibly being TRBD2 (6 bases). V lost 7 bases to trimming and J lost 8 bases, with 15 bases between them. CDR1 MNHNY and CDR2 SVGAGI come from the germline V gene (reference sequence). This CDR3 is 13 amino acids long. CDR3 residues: CASKGSGGYEQFF. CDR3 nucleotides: TGTGCCAGCAAGGGAAGTGGGGGGTATGAGCAGTTCTTC.

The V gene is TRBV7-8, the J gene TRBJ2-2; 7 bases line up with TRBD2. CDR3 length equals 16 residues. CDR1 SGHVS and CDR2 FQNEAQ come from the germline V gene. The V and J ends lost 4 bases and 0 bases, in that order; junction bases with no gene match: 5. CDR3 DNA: TGTGCCAGCAGCTCCAGCGGGGCGACGAACACCGGGGAGCTGTTTTTT. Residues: CASSSSGATNTGELFF.

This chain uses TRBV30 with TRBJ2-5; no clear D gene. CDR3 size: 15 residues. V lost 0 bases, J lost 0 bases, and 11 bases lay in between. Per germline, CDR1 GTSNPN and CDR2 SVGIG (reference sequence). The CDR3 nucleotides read TGTGCCTGGAGTGTTATTTCAGGAAACCAAGAGACCCAGTACTTC. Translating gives CAWSVISGNQETQYF.

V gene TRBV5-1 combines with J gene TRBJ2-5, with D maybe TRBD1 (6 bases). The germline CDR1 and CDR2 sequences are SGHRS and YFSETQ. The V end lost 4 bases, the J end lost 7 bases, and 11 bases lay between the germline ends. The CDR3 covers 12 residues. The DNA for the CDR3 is TGCGCCAGCAGCCCAGAAGGGGGGACCCAGTACTTC. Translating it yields CASSPEGGTQYF.